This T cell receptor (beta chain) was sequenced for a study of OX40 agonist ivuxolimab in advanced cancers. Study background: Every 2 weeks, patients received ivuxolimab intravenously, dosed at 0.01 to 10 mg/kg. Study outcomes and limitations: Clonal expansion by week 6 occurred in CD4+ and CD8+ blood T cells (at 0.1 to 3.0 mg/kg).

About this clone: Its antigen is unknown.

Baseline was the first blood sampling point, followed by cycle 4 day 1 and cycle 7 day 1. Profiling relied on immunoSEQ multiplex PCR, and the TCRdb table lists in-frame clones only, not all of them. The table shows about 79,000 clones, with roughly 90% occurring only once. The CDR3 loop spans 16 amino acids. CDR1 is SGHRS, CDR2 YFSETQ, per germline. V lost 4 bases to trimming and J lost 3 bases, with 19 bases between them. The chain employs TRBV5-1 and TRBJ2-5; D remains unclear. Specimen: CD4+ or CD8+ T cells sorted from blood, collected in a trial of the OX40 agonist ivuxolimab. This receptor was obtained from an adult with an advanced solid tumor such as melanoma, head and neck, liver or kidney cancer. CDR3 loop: CASSLLDTTYKETQYF. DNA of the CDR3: TGCGCCAGCAGCCTACTTGACACCACATACAAAGAGACCCAGTACTTC.